What follows is one T cell receptor beta chain and its context. Its binding antigen is unknown. It has no much larger one-base neighbor in the sample; base qualities were not kept. The V and J ends are trimmed by 3 bases and 2 bases, leaving 4 bases between them. The CDR3 goes from the cysteine to the phenylalanine over 12 residues. The read is trimmed to its CDR3 DNA, 36 bases read in frame from base 1. Per the germline V gene, SGDLS is the CDR1 and YYNGEE is the CDR2. The sample originates from a study of cytomegalovirus exposure and HLA in healthy donors (dated by TCRdb to about 2017). With regard to the full study: According to a later analysis, the roughly 120 validation repertoires were produced on the same platform as the approximately 610 repertoires of the first cohort. The study was designed to test whether signatures of past pathogen exposure could be identified by cataloging public T cell receptors. Besides the first cohort of 666 subjects, a separate validation cohort made up of roughly 130 different subjects was used. To predict cytomegalovirus infection status, the study brought together high-throughput TCR immunosequencing, statistical association of individual TCRs with disease status, and machine learning. Broad study findings and their caveats: In a later analysis, TCRs clustered in the first cohort were found to also tend to co-occur in the roughly 130 validation repertoires, with 85% to 95% of cluster scores above 0. In the study, about 150 TCR beta chains were listed as associated with cytomegalovirus. In vitro tests confirmed that a few of the cytomegalovirus-associated TCR beta chains recognize cytomegalovirus antigens. A later analysis had no HLA typing for the validation cohort, so co-occurrence there was scored across all 110 or so repertoires. Across donors, most TCR sequences were observed very rarely, whereas some public TCRs were present in many individuals. The classifier was reported to diagnose cytomegalovirus status with high specificity and sensitivity in both the original and validation cohorts. It was suggested by the authors that the approach could potentially be generalized to other disease states and immunological phenotypes.

Receptors were amplified or captured by the immunoSEQ multiplex PCR assay. Under the source paper's analysis protocol: A statistical classification framework was built to diagnose cytomegalovirus status from the catalog of TCR beta chain sequences. What TCRdb holds here is the immuneACCESS table cut down to in-frame rearrangements. Part of the clones is not present; checked against another copy, under half of the missing clones reflect an unresolved V gene, and the others are unexplained. V and J calls plus clone size are reproduced from that table; the DNA served to infer D and trimming. The sample table lists 98,000 or so clones, about 85% of them with a count of one. Around 3.1% of the sample lies in the top ten. Donors formed part of the validation cohort, which comprised 120 subjects and was distinct from the first cohort of roughly 600 subjects.

This receptor was taken from a woman aged 18-29 years in good health and CMV-seronegative. The sample comprised PBMCs. The chain employs TRBV9 and TRBJ2-3, with the D gene call left open. The CDR3 reads CASSAYTDTQYF. At the DNA level, the sequence is TGTGCCAGCAGCGCCTACACAGATACGCAGTATTTT.